These T cell receptor beta chains were read from a single sample in a study of cytotoxic CD8 clonotypes in ibrutinib-treated CLL. TCRdb's table, derived via immunoSEQ multiplex PCR, lists solely in-frame clones and lacks some. The sample yields 50,000 to 70,000 clones, roughly 58% seen once. The source was PBMCs, collected at disease progression, from a patient treated with ibrutinib. These receptors originate from a human donor with chronic lymphocytic leukemia. Each CDR3 is given with its conserved first and last residue. The D gene is left open where the match is weak. Clone sizes are given selectively: once, few, many, or a class where the clone is expanded.

clone size	V gene	J gene	D gene	CDR3 protein	CDR3 DNA
NA	TRBV27	TRBJ2-7	NA	CASSLSGAPTPLF	TGTGCCAGCAGTTTATCGGGGGCCCCCACCCCACTCTTC
NA	TRBV5-1	TRBJ2-7	TRBD2	CASSSGAGGRAERTYEQYF	TGCGCCAGCAGCTCAGGGGCAGGCGGGAGGGCCGAACGGACCTACGAGCAGTACTTC
few	TRBV29-1	TRBJ2-7	NA	CSVESGQHYEQYF	TGCAGCGTTGAAAGCGGGCAGCACTACGAGCAGTACTTC
NA	TRBV4-2	TRBJ2-5	NA	CASSPQGQGETQYF	TGTGCCAGCAGCCCTCAGGGGCAGGGGGAGACCCAGTACTTC
NA	TRBV5-1	TRBJ2-7	NA	CASSLGGTTDYEQYF	TGCGCCAGCAGCTTGGGAGGGACAACGGATTACGAGCAGTACTTC
few	TRBV12-5	TRBJ2-1	TRBD2	CASGPPGTSAYNEQFF	TGTGCTAGTGGTCCACCAGGGACTAGCGCCTACAATGAGCAGTTCTTC
few	TRBV2	TRBJ2-2	NA	CASTLPGGQITGELFF	TGTGCCAGCACCCTACCGGGGGGACAAATCACCGGGGAGCTGTTTTTT
NA	TRBV10-3	TRBJ2-1	TRBD1	CAISPTGVGYNEQFF	TGTGCCATCAGCCCCACAGGGGTGGGATACAATGAGCAGTTCTTC
NA	TRBV11-2	TRBJ2-1	TRBD1	CASSLGRIQGVRYNEQFF	TGTGCCAGCAGCTTAGGGCGGATACAGGGGGTGAGGTACAATGAGCAGTTCTTC
few	TRBV7-2	TRBJ1-2	TRBD1	CASSTQSQGYNYGYTF	TGTGCCAGCAGCACACAATCACAGGGGTACAACTATGGCTACACCTTC
NA	TRBV6-1	TRBJ2-1	NA	CASLSVADSPNEQFF	TGTGCCAGCCTTAGTGTCGCAGACAGCCCAAATGAGCAGTTCTTC
NA	TRBV7-2	TRBJ1-3	NA	CASSLVRGPPGSGNTIYF	TGTGCCAGCAGCTTAGTTCGTGGGCCTCCGGGCTCTGGAAACACCATATATTTT
NA	TRBV7-9	TRBJ1-1	TRBD1	CASSLGDRVNTEAFF	TGTGCCAGCAGCTTAGGGGACAGGGTGAACACTGAAGCTTTCTTT
NA	TRBV7-2	TRBJ1-2	TRBD1	CASSLQGAYGYTF	TGTGCCAGCAGCTTACAGGGGGCATATGGCTACACCTTC
many	TRBV5-6	TRBJ2-3	NA	CASSLTETRDTQYF	TGTGCCAGCAGCCTGACAGAGACAAGGGATACGCAGTATTTT
NA	TRBV28	TRBJ1-3	NA	CASSFGDGSGNTIYF	TGTGCCAGCAGTTTCGGGGACGGCTCTGGAAACACCATATATTTT
NA	TRBV23-1	TRBJ2-7	TRBD1	CASSQSKPGQEPCEQYF	TGCGCCAGCAGTCAGTCCAAACCGGGACAGGAGCCCTGCGAGCAGTACTTC
NA	TRBV7-7	TRBJ2-2	NA	CASSLGELNTGELFF	TGTGCCAGCAGCTTAGGAGAGCTGAACACCGGGGAGCTGTTTTTT
NA	TRBV19	TRBJ1-5	TRBD1	CASSIGPRRQGNQPQHF	TGTGCCAGTAGTATAGGGCCCAGGAGACAGGGGAACCAGCCCCAGCATTTT
NA	TRBV9	TRBJ2-3	TRBD2	CASSVEAIAGGPDTQYF	TGTGCCAGCAGCGTAGAGGCTATAGCGGGAGGGCCGGATACGCAGTATTTT
NA	TRBV28	TRBJ2-7	TRBD1	CASMGTGPYEQYF	TGTGCCAGCATGGGGACAGGGCCCTACGAGCAGTACTTC
NA	TRBV30	TRBJ1-1	NA	CAWTTSAMNTEAFF	TGTGCCTGGACCACGTCAGCCATGAACACTGAAGCTTTCTTT
NA	TRBV27	TRBJ1-1	TRBD1	CASSQTGGMNTEAFF	TGTGCCAGCAGCCAGACAGGGGGCATGAACACTGAAGCTTTCTTT
once	TRBV2	TRBJ2-3	NA	CASSGRVAATDTQYF	TGTGCCAGCAGTGGTAGGGTAGCGGCCACAGATACGCAGTATTTT
NA	TRBV7-2	TRBJ2-7	TRBD1	CASSGGTGGEQYF	TGTGCCAGCAGTGGAGGGACAGGGGGCGAGCAGTACTTC
many	TRBV6-1	TRBJ1-2	NA	CASSEEIGPYGYTF	TGTGCCAGCAGTGAAGAGATAGGCCCCTATGGCTACACCTTC
NA	TRBV7-3	TRBJ2-3	TRBD1	CASSRRTGFSTDTQYF	TGTGCCAGCAGCCGCCGGACAGGGTTTAGCACAGATACGCAGTATTTT
NA	TRBV5-1	TRBJ2-7	NA	CASSSGGHSYEQYF	TGCGCCAGCAGCTCTGGAGGGCACTCCTACGAGCAGTACTTC
many	TRBV7-8	TRBJ1-1	NA	CASSLTQNTEAFF	TGTGCCAGCAGCTTAACTCAGAACACTGAAGCTTTCTTT
few	TRBV14	TRBJ2-5	NA	CASSPRQETQYF	TGTGCCAGCAGCCCCAGGCAAGAGACCCAGTACTTC
NA	TRBV30	TRBJ1-6	NA	CAWSVPTFLSPLHF	TGTGCCTGGAGTGTACCAACGTTCCTGTCACCCCTCCACTTT
once	TRBV10-3	TRBJ1-1	NA	CASGDTGRTEAFF	TGTGCCAGCGGAGACACGGGCCGGACTGAAGCTTTCTTT
NA	TRBV10-3	TRBJ2-7	NA	CAISQGLDLRIKDEQYF	TGTGCCATCAGTCAGGGTTTAGACCTTAGGATAAAGGACGAGCAGTACTTC
once	TRBV7-2	TRBJ2-3	TRBD2	CASSSPGLAGGGATDTQYF	TGTGCCAGCAGCTCTCCGGGACTAGCGGGGGGAGGGGCCACAGATACGCAGTATTTT
NA	TRBV29-1	TRBJ1-5	TRBD1	CSVAGTGVNQPQHF	TGCAGCGTTGCCGGGACAGGAGTCAATCAGCCCCAGCATTTT
NA	TRBV30	TRBJ2-5	NA	CAWIGEGRETQYF	TGTGCCTGGATTGGAGAGGGGCGGGAGACCCAGTACTTC
NA	TRBV4-2	TRBJ2-5	TRBD2	CASSRYLGTSGTSGVETQYF	TGTGCCAGCAGCCGATATCTTGGAACTAGCGGGACCTCGGGGGTAGAGACCCAGTACTTC
NA	TRBV30	TRBJ1-4	NA	CAATAGFSIREKLFF	TGTGCTGCTACAGCGGGGTTTAGTATACGGGAAAAACTGTTTTTT
NA	TRBV13	TRBJ1-3	NA	CASSERLSSGNTIYF	TGTGCCAGCAGCGAAAGATTGAGCTCTGGAAACACCATATATTTT
NA	TRBV5-1	TRBJ2-7	TRBD2	CASSLAGGVGYEQYF	TGCGCCAGCAGCTTGGCGGGGGGAGTTGGCTACGAGCAGTACTTC
NA	TRBV5-6	TRBJ1-4	TRBD1	CASSSLKGTGFLKLFF	TGTGCCAGCAGCTCCCTCAAAGGGACAGGTTTTCTGAAACTGTTTTTT
NA	TRBV14	TRBJ2-5	NA	CASSQASPTQYF	TGTGCCAGCAGCCAAGCATCCCCCACCCAGTACTTC
NA	TRBV15	TRBJ2-3	TRBD2	CATSNASGGRAPRTDTQYF	TGTGCCACCAGCAACGCCTCGGGGGGACGGGCCCCCCGCACAGATACGCAGTATTTT
NA	TRBV28	TRBJ2-2	NA	CASSAPGQNTGELFF	TGTGCCAGCAGTGCACCGGGACAGAACACCGGGGAGCTGTTTTTT
NA	TRBV4-1	TRBJ1-2	NA	CASSQAHREWNGYTF	TGCGCCAGCAGCCAAGCCCACAGGGAATGGAATGGCTACACCTTC
NA	TRBV7-2	TRBJ2-5	NA	CASSYARGAQETQYF	TGTGCCAGCAGCTACGCCCGGGGAGCGCAAGAGACCCAGTACTTC
few	TRBV7-8	TRBJ2-1	NA	CASSIRYSGYGNEQFF	TGTGCCAGCAGCATTAGGTATAGCGGCTACGGGAATGAGCAGTTCTTC
few	TRBV18	TRBJ2-3	TRBD2	CASSPMASGAADTQYF	TGTGCCAGCTCACCAATGGCTAGCGGGGCGGCAGATACGCAGTATTTT
NA	TRBV5-6	TRBJ2-3	NA	CASSLAGGGHTDTQYF	TGTGCCAGCAGCTTGGCCGGCGGGGGCCACACAGATACGCAGTATTTT
NA	TRBV5-1	TRBJ1-6	NA	CASRGGTDNSPLHF	TGCGCCAGCAGAGGAGGGACTGATAATTCACCCCTCCACTTT